This T cell receptor beta chain was observed in a study of T cells in localized non-small cell lung cancer. Study-wide points: Maximal T cell clonality occurred in uninvolved adjacent lung, with tumor ranking below it.

TCRdb's copy holds only in-frame clones and misses some; the assay was immunoSEQ multiplex PCR. Of roughly 77,000 clones in the sample, around nine tenths are singletons; the top ten hold 20% to 25%. The CDR3 covers 14 residues. Trimming left V 7 bases short and J 1 base short, with 13 bases between. Germline V gene lookup returns CDR1 MNHEY and CDR2 SMNVEV (reference sequence). To note about this clone: The target antigen is unknown.

This clonotype originated in a woman aged 35 to 75 with stage I squamous cell lung carcinoma. The genes are TRBV27 and TRBJ1-1, with no clear D. This material consisted of peripheral blood, taken before any cancer treatment. The chain's CDR3 is CASTPGSGNTEAFF. As DNA, the CDR3 is TGTGCCAGCACTCCCGGCTCCGGGAACACTGAAGCTTTCTTT.